A selection of T cell receptor beta chains follows, all from one sample in a study of blood T cell repertoires in COVID-19. Clones were sequenced by immunoSEQ multiplex PCR, and TCRdb holds only the in-frame ones, with some missing. The table has 60,000 to 70,000 clones, about 86% seen once; the top ten hold 1.4% to 1.5%. Sequencing used peripheral blood. These receptors were collected from a woman aged 55-75 years with acute or convalescent COVID-19. The CDR3 runs from the conserved cysteine through the conserved F or W. D genes are given only for firm matches. Where a row states a size, it is once, few, many or the class of an expanded clone; other rows omit it.

V gene	clone size	D gene	J gene	CDR3 protein	CDR3 DNA
TRBV7-9	few	TRBD2	TRBJ2-4	CASSLGSGDLAKNIQYF	TGTGCCAGCAGCTTAGGCAGCGGGGACCTAGCCAAAAACATTCAGTACTTC
TRBV6-5	NA	NA	TRBJ1-4	CASSYSTSEKLFF	TGTGCCAGCAGTTACTCGACATCCGAAAAACTGTTTTTT
TRBV2	NA	NA	TRBJ1-1	CASSDPKIAGGHTEAFF	TGTGCCAGCAGTGATCCTAAAATCGCGGGGGGTCACACTGAAGCTTTCTTT
TRBV4-1	NA	TRBD2	TRBJ2-3	CASARLAGLDTQYF	TGCGCCAGCGCGCGGCTAGCGGGGTTGGATACGCAGTATTTT
TRBV5-4	NA	TRBD1	TRBJ2-3	CASSSGQGGDTQYF	TGTGCCAGCAGCTCTGGACAGGGTGGAGATACGCAGTATTTT
TRBV10-2	NA	TRBD2	TRBJ2-1	CASTGTSGRWDEQFF	TGCGCCAGCACCGGGACTAGCGGGAGGTGGGATGAGCAGTTCTTC
TRBV6-5	NA	NA	TRBJ2-1	CASERSNEQFF	TGTGCCAGCGAACGGAGTAATGAGCAGTTCTTC
TRBV27	NA	TRBD1	TRBJ1-2	CASSTNRGNYGYTF	TGTGCCAGCAGTACCAACAGGGGAAACTATGGCTACACCTTC
TRBV30	NA	NA	TRBJ1-4	CAFGGSPGQSNEKLFF	TGTGCCTTTGGAGGTTCCCCCGGACAGAGTAATGAAAAACTGTTTTTT
TRBV7-2	NA	TRBD1	TRBJ2-7	CASSATTGTYEQYF	TGTGCCAGCAGCGCCACGACAGGGACCTACGAGCAGTACTTC
TRBV6-5	once	NA	TRBJ2-7	CASSYSGAYEQYF	TGTGCCAGCAGTTACTCTGGAGCCTACGAGCAGTACTTC